This T cell receptor (beta chain) was captured in a study of CD8 T cells in Susac syndrome. Study details: When blood was drawn, the patients with Susac syndrome were therapy-naive, on corticosteroids, or on intravenous immunoglobulin alone.

RNA amounts of about 0.5 to 1 ug underwent reverse transcription with random hexamers. The TCR beta CDR3 was amplified by immunoSEQ multiplex PCR across 54 Vbeta, 13 Jbeta. Using its own MiXCR run on the immunoSEQ multiplex PCR reads, TCRdb lists one record per CDR3 protein. The sample holds about 190,000 distinct CDR3 sequences, more than 85% seen once. Recently defined diagnostic criteria for definite or probable disease were fulfilled by Susac syndrome patients. The sequence came from a human donor with Susac syndrome. The sample comprised CD8+ T cells from PBMCs.

The CDR3, as DNA: TGTGCCAGCAGCGTAGAGCAGAGGGGGCCCAACGAGCAGTACTTC. It translates to CASSVEQRGPNEQYF. The chain has TRBV9 and TRBJ2-7, with 7 positions matching TRBD1. This CDR3 comprises 15 residues. With 0 bases clipped from V and 5 bases from J, the junction kept 8 bases outside the gene matches. Looked up from germline, CDR1 is SGDLS and CDR2 is YYNGEE. The whole variable domain, remainder taken from reference TRBV9 and TRBJ2-7, is DSGVTQTPKHLITATGQRVTLRCSPRSGDLSVYWYQQSLDQGLQFLIQYYNGEERAKGNILERFSAQQFPDLHSELNLSSLELGDSALYFCASSVEQRGPNEQYFGPGTRLTVT.